This T cell receptor beta chain stems from a study of T cells in Graves' hyperthyroidism and ophthalmopathy. TCR beta CDR3 regions were amplified from RNA transcripts. Initially, a first-round RT-PCR of the TCR CDR3 employed the HTBI primer set. TCRdb called the multiplex PCR reads again in MiXCR, with one record for every CDR3 protein. There are around 440,000 distinct CDR3 sequences in the sample; around 14% occur only once, and 11% to 15% lies in the top ten. Germline V CDR1 and CDR2: MNHEY, SMNVEV (reference sequence). The CDR3 is 14 amino acids. Losses at the gene ends were 8 bases for V and 4 bases for J; bases not matched to a gene: 9.

Sequenced sample: blood. The receptor's source is a woman aged 18-35 years with Graves' hyperthyroidism. V and J are TRBV27 and TRBJ2-5; 8 bases map to TRBD2. CDR3 sequence (DNA): TGTGCCAGCTCACCTAGAGCGGGAGTAGAGACCCAGTACTTC. Translated, it gives CASSPRAGVETQYF.